This T cell receptor (beta chain) was sequenced during a study of beta chain features in type 1 diabetes. Study as a whole: Examination spanned some 100 million sorted cells from all samples. Regarding the study as a whole: Compared with healthy donors, patients appeared to share more similar naive, central memory and regulatory TCRB repertoires.

The sample holds a few counts of this clone. Antigen unknown. CDR3 size: 15 residues. The germline V gene has CDR1 MNHEY and CDR2 SVGAGI. Deletions cut 5 bases from V and 0 bases from J, with 14 bases between. Expressed TCRB transcripts were sequenced after all isolated RNA was converted to cDNA. Libraries were prepared by immunoSEQ multiplex PCR; TCRdb keeps only in-frame clonotypes and omits some of them. The sample shows hundreds of thousands of clones, 15% of them seen only once. CD45RO/CCR7/CD25/CD127/CD95/CD27 separated CD4+ naive, central memory, regulatory and stem cell-like memory cells by sorting.

The chain has TRBV6-5 and TRBJ2-7; perhaps TRBD1 as D (5 bases). The sample taken for sequencing was naive CD4+ T cells from blood. This TCR was sampled from a man between 18 and 35 years old in good health. CDR3 loop: CASSLSGPSSYEQYF. Written as DNA, the CDR3 is TGTGCCAGCAGTCTATCAGGGCCAAGCTCCTACGAGCAGTACTTC.